One sample yielded the 6 T cell receptor beta chains listed below, sequenced in a study of blood T cell repertoires in COVID-19. The data were produced by immunoSEQ multiplex PCR, yet TCRdb's version contains in-frame clones alone and is incomplete. Among approximately 260,000 clones, 84% were seen once, and the ten largest hold approximately 4.3%. The sequenced sample consisted of PBMCs or T cells enriched from blood (not recorded which). The source of these receptors is a man in his thirties or forties with acute COVID-19.

V usage is TRBV11-3 and J usage is TRBJ2-2, with 12 bases lining up with TRBD2. This CDR3 is 16 amino acids long. V gave up 5 bases and J gave up 6 bases; unmatched junction bases: 7. Germline V gene sequence: CDR1 SGHNT, CDR2 YENEEA. The CDR3, as DNA: TGTGCCAGCAGCCACGGGACTAGCGGGTACTCCGGGGAGCTGTTTTTT. Encoded protein: CASSHGTSGYSGELFF.

This clone appeared once. One junction end disagrees with the germline gene, perhaps due to a read error. The chain links TRBV27 to TRBJ1-3; D gene uncertain. CDR1 MNHEY and CDR2 SMNVEV come from the germline V gene (reference sequence). The CDR3 extends over 13 amino acids. The CDR3 DNA sequence: TGTGCCAGCAGTTTTTCGAAACGAAACACCATGTATTTT. This gives the protein CASSFSKRNTMYF.

The chain links TRBV28 to TRBJ1-6; D unresolved. Trimming cost V 5 bases and J 10 bases, with 18 bases left between them. Per germline, CDR1 MDHEN and CDR2 SYDVKM. The CDR3 runs 15 residues. The CDR3 loop is CASSPPRGLGSPLHF. The CDR3 DNA follows: TGTGCCAGCAGTCCCCCGAGAGGGCTCGGGTCACCCCTCCACTTT. Looking up the rest from reference TRBV28 and TRBJ1-6 gives the full variable domain: DVKVTQSSRYLVKRTGEKVFLECVQDMDHENMFWYRQDPGLGLRLIYFSYDVKMKEKGDIPEGYSVSREKKERFSLILESASTNQTSMYLCASSPPRGLGSPLHFGNGTRLTVT.

The rearrangement uses TRBV2 and TRBJ1-6; weak D call: TRBD1 (6 bases). The CDR3 is 15 residues long. CDR1 SNHLY and CDR2 FYNNEI come from the germline V gene. The V end was cut by 6 bases, the J end by 7 bases, with 16 bases between. The CDR3 coding sequence is TGTGCCAGCAGGGAACAGGGTTCAGGCAATTCACCCCTCCACTTT. This codes for CASREQGSGNSPLHF.

V usage is TRBV18 and J usage is TRBJ2-1, with 8 positions matching TRBD1. Per the germline V gene, CDR1 is KGHSH and CDR2 is LQKENI. The CDR3 length is 14 residues. Unmatched junction bases numbered 8, after V lost 6 bases and J lost 7 bases. The CDR3 is CASSIQGGANEQFF. Written as DNA, the CDR3 is TGTGCCAGCTCCATACAGGGGGGAGCGAATGAGCAGTTCTTC.

The chain recombines TRBV5-1 with TRBJ2-6; D ambiguous. Trimming removed 2 bases at V and 3 bases at J, with 6 bases between. This CDR3 has 14 amino acids. In germline, CDR1 is SGHRS, CDR2 YFSETQ. The CDR3 bases are TGCGCCAGCAGCTTTGGTAGTGGGGCCAACGTCCTGACTTTC. Encoded protein: CASSFGSGANVLTF.